The subject of this entry is one T cell receptor (beta chain). This sample is part of a study of blood T cell repertoires in COVID-19. J lost 6 bases, V lost 1 base, and 8 bases had no gene match. CDR1 is GTSNPN, CDR2 SVGIG, per germline (reference sequence). The CDR3 totals 15 residues. In the original analysis: Researchers report that nucleated cell counts were estimated from reference gene primer amplification. Some clones are missing from TCRdb's copy, which holds only in-frame ones; the method was immunoSEQ multiplex PCR. That table gives V, J and clone size, and the DNA gave D and trimming. The data hold 60,000 to 80,000 clones, with over 75% observed a single time.

The rearrangement uses TRBV30 and TRBJ1-1, with TRBD1 matching over 10 bases. The sequencing sample was made of peripheral blood. This clonotype was obtained from a man aged 45-65 years with acute or convalescent COVID-19. The CDR3 protein is CAWSGFRTGGAEAFF. DNA for the CDR3: TGTGCCTGGAGTGGGTTCCGGACAGGGGGGGCTGAAGCTTTCTTT. The complete variable domain, with remaining parts taken from reference TRBV30 and TRBJ1-1, reads SQTIHQWPATLVQPVGSPLSLECTVEGTSNPNLYWYRQAAGRGLQLLFYSVGIGQISSEVPQNLSASRPQDRQFILSSKKLLLSDSGFYLCAWSGFRTGGAEAFFGQGTRLTVV.